The 29 T cell receptor beta chains below come from one sample, sequenced in a study of radiation and T cells in renal cell carcinoma. Generated by immunoSEQ multiplex PCR, the TCRdb table keeps only in-frame clones and is missing some. The sample yields about 62,000 clones, 65% to 80% seen once. Time point reported: blood 4 weeks post-SBRT, at nephrectomy. Noted treatment: 15 Gy SBRT to primary tumor, nephrectomy 4 weeks later. Sample: blood, taken from a patient whose treatment included radiotherapy and nephrectomy. These receptors all come from a man aged 60 to 69 with renal cell carcinoma.

This chain joins TRBV6-1 and TRBJ1-1; 7 nucleotides align to TRBD1. V gave up 5 bases and J gave up 1 base; unmatched junction bases: 4. CDR1 and CDR2 from the germline V gene are MNHNS and SASEGT. This CDR3 contains 14 residues. CDR3 coding DNA: TGTGCCAGCAGTTCAGGGGGGCCGAACACTGAAGCTTTCTTT. Translating gives CASSSGGPNTEAFF.

CDR3 DNA: TGTGCCAGCAGCGTAGAGGCCTTCTTAGAACCTAACTATGGCTACACCTTC. This sequence encodes CASSVEAFLEPNYGYTF. The chain recombines TRBV9 with TRBJ1-2; D is unresolved. The CDR3 has 17 amino acids. V gave up 0 bases and J gave up 0 bases, with 15 bases separating them. In germline, CDR1 is SGDLS, CDR2 YYNGEE. Filled out from reference TRBV9 and TRBJ1-2, the complete variable domain reads DSGVTQTPKHLITATGQRVTLRCSPRSGDLSVYWYQQSLDQGLQFLIQYYNGEERAKGNILERFSAQQFPDLHSELNLSSLELGDSALYFCASSVEAFLEPNYGYTFGSGTRLTVV.

By frequency in the sample, this clone is medium-sized. The CDR3 nucleotides are TGTGCCAACTCCAGGGGTCTCGGAAACACCATATATTTT. Translation gives CANSRGLGNTIYF. The chain is built from TRBV10-3 and TRBJ1-3; a weak D match, TRBD1 (6 bases). The CDR3 consists of 13 residues. The germline V and J ends were trimmed by 10 bases and 4 bases, with 14 bases remaining between them. Per the germline V gene, CDR1 is ENHRY and CDR2 is SYGVKD.

The gene calls are TRBV5-1 and TRBJ2-7; D may be TRBD2 (5 bases). The germline CDR1 and CDR2 sequences are SGHRS and YFSETQ. Trimming took 4 bases from V and 4 from J, leaving 12 bases between them. This CDR3 spans 13 amino acids. The CDR3 loop is CASSLGSGYEQYF. CDR3 coding DNA: TGCGCCAGCAGCCTCGGATCGGGGTACGAGCAGTACTTC.

The CDR3: CASSRTSEGSGELFF. CDR3 nucleotides: TGTGCCAGCAGCAGGACTAGCGAGGGGAGCGGGGAGCTGTTTTTT. The chain joins TRBV6-4 to TRBJ2-2; 9 positions agree with TRBD2. CDR1 is MRHNA, CDR2 SNTAGT, per germline. J lost 7 bases, V lost 6 bases, and 9 bases had no gene match. The CDR3 has 15 residues.

The CDR3 DNA follows: TGTGCCTGGAGTGTCTGGACAGTTAATTCACCCCTCCACTTT. Translation: CAWSVWTVNSPLHF. The J gene is TRBJ1-6, the V gene TRBV30; a possible D gene is TRBD1 (6 bases). The germline V gene encodes CDR1 GTSNPN and CDR2 SVGIG (reference sequence). The CDR3 runs to 14 residues. Deletions cut 0 bases from V and 6 bases from J, with 9 bases between.

This clone was recorded once. Here the CDR3 reads CASSLAGSQETQYF. CDR3 DNA sequence: TGTGCCAGTAGTTTAGCGGGGAGTCAAGAGACCCAGTACTTC. The V call is TRBV2, the J call TRBJ2-5; 8 bases agree with TRBD2. The CDR3 is 14 residues long. V shed 9 bases and J 2 bases; nucleotides not matched to a gene: 8. Germline V gives CDR1 SNHLY, CDR2 FYNNEI.

The rearrangement uses TRBV12-2 and TRBJ1-5; the table's D call TRBD1 went unverified against the DNA. TRBV12-2 is a pseudogene locus. The CDR3 loop spans 16 amino acids. The CDR3 DNA is TGTGCAAGTCGCTTCCTGGACAGGGGAAGCAATCAGCCCCAGCATTTT. Protein sequence: CASRFLDRGSNQPQHF.

Written as DNA, the CDR3 is TGTGCCAGCAGTCGGGACAGAGACACCGGGGAGCTGTTTTTT. It translates to CASSRDRDTGELFF. The gene calls are TRBV6-1 and TRBJ2-2, with 7 bases fitting TRBD1. There are 14 residues in the CDR3. CDR1 is MNHNS and CDR2 is SASEGT in the germline V gene. Unmatched junction bases numbered 3, after V lost 5 bases and J lost 3 bases.

This chain connects TRBV4-3 to TRBJ1-1; D ambiguous. The germline V and J ends were trimmed by 0 bases and 6 bases, with 11 bases remaining between them. The germline V gene encodes CDR1 LGHNA and CDR2 YSLEER. The CDR3 consists of 14 residues. Written as DNA, the CDR3 is TGCGCCAGCAGCCAAGATTGGAGGACTGCTGAAGCTTTCTTT. It yields the protein CASSQDWRTAEAFF.

This chain links TRBV6-5 with TRBJ2-3, with D unclear. Germline assignment: CDR1 MNHEY and CDR2 SVGAGI. V was pared by 6 bases and J by 1 base, with 11 bases between. The CDR3 contains 14 residues. CDR3 region: CASSPTSGTDTQYF. The CDR3 DNA follows: TGTGCCAGCAGCCCAACGAGCGGCACAGATACGCAGTATTTT.

This clone was found once. This chain uses TRBV6-1 with TRBJ1-4; 7 bases are a match to TRBD1. From germline, CDR1 is MNHNS and CDR2 SASEGT. V was pared by 8 bases and J by 5 bases, with 11 bases of the junction left unmatched. The CDR3 length is 15 residues. The CDR3 spells CASGGGHQLNEKLFF. DNA for the CDR3: TGTGCCAGCGGAGGGGGCCACCAATTGAATGAAAAACTGTTTTTT.

The V and J genes are TRBV18 and TRBJ2-3; D gene uncertain. The germline V gene has CDR1 KGHSH and CDR2 LQKENI. Trimming took 5 bases from V and 2 from J, leaving 8 bases between them. This CDR3 is 13 amino acids long. The CDR3, as DNA: TGTGCCAGCTCATCCAACCCCACAGATACGCAGTATTTT. Translating it yields CASSSNPTDTQYF. The full variable domain, completed using reference TRBV18 and TRBJ2-3, is NAGVMQNPRHLVRRRGQEARLRCSPMKGHSHVYWYRQLPEEGLKFMVYLQKENIIDESGMPKERFSAEFPKEGPSILRIQQVVRGDSAAYFCASSSNPTDTQYFGPGTRLTVL.

The chain is built from TRBV7-8 and TRBJ1-4; tentatively, D is TRBD1 (5 bases). V gave up 4 bases and J gave up 10 bases, with 19 bases separating them. The CDR3 totals 15 residues. Per germline, CDR1 SGHVS and CDR2 FQNEAQ. The CDR3 nucleotides are TGTGCCAGCAGCTCCCCCCGAAAGGAAGGGGTAAAACTGTTTTTT. Its protein product is CASSSPRKEGVKLFF.

Turning to this clone: The same CDR3 can be traced to other DNA sequences in this sample. The chain couples TRBV2 to TRBJ2-1; the match to TRBD2 covers 10 bases. V shed 4 bases, J shed 4 bases, and the junction held 4 bases outside the gene matches. The CDR3 is 15 amino acids. Germline V gives CDR1 SNHLY, CDR2 FYNNEI. The CDR3 spells CASSATSGAYNEQFF. In DNA, the CDR3 is TGTGCCAGCAGTGCCACTAGCGGGGCATACAATGAGCAGTTCTTC.

This clone came up once. CDR3 nucleotides: TGTGCCAGCAGCTTCGACAGACCGACCTCTGGAAACACCATATATTTT. The encoded protein is CASSFDRPTSGNTIYF. The chain is built from TRBV7-9 and TRBJ1-3; possible D gene TRBD1, 5 bases. V gave up 3 bases and J gave up 0 bases, with 12 bases separating them. There are 16 residues in the CDR3. Germline V lookup: CDR1 SEHNR, CDR2 FQNEAQ (reference sequence).

The chain's CDR3 is CASSLGGGGAMNTEAFF. The CDR3 DNA reads TGTGCCAGCAGCTTGGGGGGCGGCGGAGCCATGAACACTGAAGCTTTCTTT. The genes are TRBV5-4 and TRBJ1-1; TRBD1 is a possible D gene (5 bases). This CDR3 comprises 17 residues. The ends were cut back, 0 bases at V and 0 bases at J, with 15 bases in the middle. The germline gives CDR1 SGHNT, CDR2 YYREEE (reference sequence). Drawing the rest from reference TRBV5-4 and TRBJ1-1, the complete variable domain is ETGVTQSPTHLIKTRGQQVTLRCSSQSGHNTVSWYQQALGQGPQFIFQYYREEENGRGNFPPRFSGLQFPNYSSELNVNALELDDSALYLCASSLGGGGAMNTEAFFGQGTRLTVV.

V is TRBV6-1 and J is TRBJ2-5; 8 positions match TRBD1. This CDR3 contains 15 residues. The V and J ends lost 2 bases and 2 bases, in that order; junction bases with no gene match: 4. CDR1 is MNHNS and CDR2 is SASEGT in the germline V gene. The DNA of the CDR3 is TGTGCCAGCAGTGAACCGAGGACAGGGCAAGAGACCCAGTACTTC. Translating gives CASSEPRTGQETQYF.

The rearrangement uses TRBV19 and TRBJ2-3; D ambiguous. This CDR3 is built from 13 residues. Per the germline V gene, CDR1 is LNHDA and CDR2 is SQIVND (reference sequence). Trimming pared 1 base from V and 4 bases from J, leaving 6 bases between. The CDR3 nucleotides are TGTGCCAGTAGTATAGCGAGCGCAGATACGCAGTATTTT. The encoded protein is CASSIASADTQYF.

This chain links TRBV18 with TRBJ2-7, with 12 bases aligning to TRBD1. The CDR3 is 16 residues long. Germline lookup yields CDR1 KGHSH and CDR2 LQKENI. V shed 6 bases and J 6 bases; nucleotides not matched to a gene: 12. Written as DNA, the CDR3 is TGTGCCAGCTCCCAGACCGGGACAGGGGGCTCAGCCGAGCAGTACGTC. Translation: CASSQTGTGGSAEQYV.

This sequence joins TRBV30 and TRBJ1-5; 9 nucleotides line up with TRBD1. V shed 5 bases and J 2 bases; nucleotides not matched to a gene: 1. Germline V lookup: CDR1 GTSNPN, CDR2 SVGIG (reference sequence). This CDR3 region has 13 residues. CDR3 loop: CAWDRGGNQPQHF. The CDR3 nucleotides read TGTGCCTGGGACAGGGGGGGCAATCAGCCCCAGCATTTT.

This clone was observed many times. The genes are TRBV7-6 and TRBJ1-6; D is unresolved. V was cut by 1 base and J by 0 bases, with 7 bases left in between. Germline-derived CDR1 and CDR2 are SGHVS and FNYEAQ. The CDR3 contains 16 residues. The CDR3 DNA reads as TGTGCCAGCAGCTTAGAGGGTTCCTCCTATAATTCACCCCTCCACTTT. It translates to CASSLEGSSYNSPLHF. The full variable domain, rest sourced from reference TRBV7-6 and TRBJ1-6, is GAGVSQSPRYKVTKRGQDVALRCDPISGHVSLYWYRQALGQGPEFLTYFNYEAQQDKSGLPNDRFSAERPEGSISTLTIQRTEQRDSAMYRCASSLEGSSYNSPLHFGNGTRLTVT.

This rearrangement joins TRBV7-2 to TRBJ1-2; D remains ambiguous. Germline CDR1 reads SGHTA; CDR2 reads FQGNSA. The CDR3 loop spans 14 amino acids. The V end lost 2 bases, the J end lost 4 bases, and 11 bases lay between the germline ends. The DNA for the CDR3 is TGTGCCAGCAGCTTATATTTTGGCAGCTATGGCTACACCTTC. Translated: CASSLYFGSYGYTF.

This chain connects TRBV23-1 to TRBJ2-2; 9 positions agree with TRBD1. TRBV23-1 is sorted into the ORF group, with uncertain function. The CDR3 has 16 residues. The trim removed 0 bases at V and 1 base at J, leaving 0 bases unmatched. The CDR3 here is CASSQSGQGNTGELFF. CDR3 DNA: TGCGCCAGCAGTCAATCGGGACAGGGGAACACCGGGGAGCTGTTTTTT.

The rearrangement links TRBV2 to TRBJ2-5; 9 nucleotides agree with TRBD1. Germline-derived CDR1 and CDR2 are SNHLY and FYNNEI. V was pared by 7 bases and J by 5 bases, with 8 bases of the junction left unmatched. The length of the CDR3 is 14 residues. The CDR3 loop is CASNPGQGRETQYF. The DNA for the CDR3 is TGTGCCAGCAACCCGGGACAGGGTAGGGAGACCCAGTACTTC. The full variable domain, its missing parts supplied by reference TRBV2 and TRBJ2-5, is EPEVTQTPSHQVTQMGQEVILRCVPISNHLYFYWYRQILGQKVEFLVSFYNNEISEKSEIFDDQFSVERPDGSNFTLKIRSTKLEDSAMYFCASNPGQGRETQYFGPGTRLLVL.

The V and J genes are TRBV19 and TRBJ1-4; D is ambiguous. Germline V gene data show CDR1 as LNHDA and CDR2 as SQIVND (reference sequence). The CDR3 has 14 residues. The V and J ends lost 4 bases and 8 bases respectively, with 14 bases between them. The CDR3 here is CASSRAQAGEKLFF. CDR3 nucleotide sequence: TGTGCCAGTAGTAGAGCCCAGGCAGGAGAAAAACTGTTTTTT.

The chain recombines TRBV6-6 with TRBJ1-1; D remains ambiguous. Germline assignment: CDR1 MNHNY and CDR2 SVGAGI (reference sequence). The ends were cut back, 5 bases at V and 11 bases at J, with 15 bases in the middle. CDR3 size: 12 residues. The CDR3 region has the DNA TGTGCCAGCAGTCCCATCGGGGAAACGGCTTTCTTT. Protein: CASSPIGETAFF.

The chain is built from TRBV9 and TRBJ2-7; tentatively, D is TRBD1 or TRBD2 (5 bases each). V lost 4 bases, J lost 7 bases, and 15 bases lay in between. Germline V gives CDR1 SGDLS, CDR2 YYNGEE. This CDR3 contains 13 residues. The CDR3 region is CASSFTGPGEQYF. The CDR3 nucleotides are TGTGCCAGCAGCTTTACAGGACCGGGAGAGCAGTACTTC.

This clone was counted between two and nine times. The chain links TRBV29-1 to TRBJ2-7, with 7 bases fitting TRBD1. The V segment lost 1 base and the J segment 4 bases; nucleotides outside the gene matches: 1. Germline V CDR1 and CDR2: SQVTM, ANQGSEA. CDR3 length equals 12 residues. The CDR3: CSVEGTGYEQYF. The CDR3, as DNA: TGCAGCGTTGAAGGGACAGGTTACGAGCAGTACTTC.